This record concerns one TCR beta chain sequence. These data are taken from a study of blood T cell repertoires in COVID-19. Study overall: Specimens from acute and convalescent COVID-19 originated in the United States, Italy and Spain.

This CDR3 spans 14 amino acids. Germline V CDR1 and CDR2: SGHTA, FQGTGA. With 6 bases removed from V and 6 bases from J, the gap between germline ends came to 16 bases. Clones were sequenced by immunoSEQ multiplex PCR, and TCRdb holds only the in-frame ones, with some missing. The sample carries about 100,000 clones, roughly 80% recorded once. Source material: peripheral blood. This receptor was taken from a man between 45 and 60 years old with active or convalescent COVID-19. The rearrangement joins TRBV7-3 to TRBJ2-3, with a possible D match to TRBD1 (6 bases). The DNA of the CDR3 is TGTGCCAGCAGTTACACAGGGAGAGGGGATACGCAGTATTTT. Encoded protein: CASSYTGRGDTQYF.